Shown below are 20 T cell receptor beta chains from a single sample sequenced in a study of T cell responses to AZD1222 COVID-19 vaccine. Clones were sequenced by immunoSEQ multiplex PCR, and TCRdb holds only the in-frame ones, with some missing. The table records roughly 100,000 clones, over 90% of them present only once. The sample here was peripheral blood, taken on day 0 of AZD1222 vaccination. The receptors here all came from an adult in good health.

This chain joins TRBV2 and TRBJ2-3; TRBD1 aligns across 7 bases. CDR1 and CDR2 (germline): SNHLY, FYNNEI. V trimming: 4 bases; J trimming: 5 bases; junction bases outside the gene matches: 6. This CDR3 has 14 amino acids. The CDR3 reads CASSVLTGEDTQYF. The CDR3 DNA sequence: TGTGCCAGCAGTGTCTTAACAGGGGAAGATACGCAGTATTTT.

This sequence joins TRBV18 and TRBJ2-2, with 10 bases lining up with TRBD2. Trimming took 0 bases from V and 4 from J; bases not matched to a gene: 5. The CDR3 is made up of 17 amino acids. The germline V gene encodes CDR1 KGHSH and CDR2 LQKENI. CDR3 in DNA: TGTGCCAGCTCACCACCCAGCGGGAGGGTTGGCACCGGGGAGCTGTTTTTT. This translates into CASSPPSGRVGTGELFF. Based on the CDR3 plus reference TRBV18 and TRBJ2-2, the full variable domain is NAGVMQNPRHLVRRRGQEARLRCSPMKGHSHVYWYRQLPEEGLKFMVYLQKENIIDESGMPKERFSAEFPKEGPSILRIQQVVRGDSAAYFCASSPPSGRVGTGELFFGEGSRLTVL.

Notes on this clone: Its ends do not fully match the called genes, so a read error is possible. This chain connects TRBV18 to TRBJ1-4; 9 bases map to TRBD1. CDR1 is KGHSH and CDR2 is LQKENI in the germline V gene. The CDR3 sequence is 15 residues long. This chain's CDR3 is CACSPRQGGGEKLFF. The CDR3 region has the DNA TGTGCCTGCTCACCACGACAGGGGGGAGGTGAAAAACTGTTTTTT.

V usage is TRBV27 and J usage is TRBJ1-1; no reliable D call. Germline V gene lookup returns CDR1 MNHEY and CDR2 SMNVEV (reference sequence). CDR3 size: 13 residues. The V end was cut by 5 bases, the J end by 1 base, with 8 bases between. DNA for the CDR3: TGTGCCAGCAGTATCGGGTCGAACACTGAAGCTTTCTTT. The encoded protein is CASSIGSNTEAFF.

The rearrangement links TRBV23-1 to TRBJ1-2, with 8 bases fitting TRBD1. TRBV23-1 is reported as an ORF; its role is uncertain. This CDR3 spans 16 amino acids. With V trimmed by 6 bases and J by 0 bases, 9 bases remained unmatched. CDR3 residues: CASSLAWDRPNYGYTF. CDR3 DNA: TGCGCCAGCAGCTTAGCATGGGACAGGCCTAACTATGGCTACACCTTC.

This clone was recorded once. The chain employs TRBV5-1 and TRBJ1-2; weak D call: TRBD1 (6 bases). Trimming removed 0 bases from V and 4 bases from J, with 13 bases in between. The CDR3 length is 15 residues. Looked up from germline, CDR1 is SGHRS and CDR2 is YFSETQ. The DNA for the CDR3 is TGCGCCAGCAGCTTGGAGGGGGGGCGAGTCTATGGCTACACCTTC. Translated, it gives CASSLEGGRVYGYTF.

The chain joins TRBV28 to TRBJ2-1; D is undetermined. This CDR3 is built from 12 residues. V gave up 4 bases and J gave up 3 bases, with 4 bases separating them. Germline V gene lookup returns CDR1 MDHEN and CDR2 SYDVKM. CDR3 residues: CASSSIYNEQFF. As DNA, the CDR3 is TGTGCCAGCAGTTCGATCTACAATGAGCAGTTCTTC.

This chain joins TRBV7-3 and TRBJ1-1; D remains unclear. The V end was cut by 4 bases, the J end by 5 bases, with 11 bases between. Germline assignment: CDR1 SGHTA and CDR2 FQGTGA. The CDR3 is 13 residues long. CDR3 DNA: TGTGCCAGCAGCTCACAACCCCAAACTGAAGCTTTCTTT. It translates to CASSSQPQTEAFF. Looking up the rest from reference TRBV7-3 and TRBJ1-1 gives the full variable domain: GAGVSQTPSNKVTEKGKYVELRCDPISGHTALYWYRQSLGQGPEFLIYFQGTGAADDSGLPNDRFFAVRPEGSVSTLKIQRTERGDSAVYLCASSSQPQTEAFFGQGTRLTVV.

The genes are TRBV5-8 and TRBJ2-4, with 7 bases identical to TRBD1. Germline CDR1 SGHTS, CDR2 YDEGEE. The CDR3 runs 13 residues. The junction had 0 bases not matched to a gene; V was cut back by 3 bases and J by 3 bases. Here the CDR3 DNA reads TGTGCCAGCAGCTGGGACAGCAAAAACATTCAGTACTTC. It translates to CASSWDSKNIQYF.

The V and J genes are TRBV5-4 and TRBJ2-2; 7 bases line up with TRBD1. The CDR3 covers 16 residues. The V gene end was trimmed by 4 bases and the J gene end by 1 base; junction bases not matched to a gene: 7. Per the germline V gene, CDR1 is SGHNT and CDR2 is YYREEE (reference sequence). Here the CDR3 DNA reads TGTGCCAGCAGCGCTCCGGGACAGATGAACACCGGGGAGCTGTTTTTT. The encoded protein is CASSAPGQMNTGELFF.

This clone was picked up one time. The chain links TRBV10-3 to TRBJ1-5; no firm D call. Looked up from germline, CDR1 is ENHRY and CDR2 is SYGVKD. The CDR3 is 16 amino acids. V shed 0 bases and J shed 0 bases, with 9 bases lying between them. The CDR3 region is CAISESGPLSNQPQHF. DNA for the CDR3: TGTGCCATCAGTGAGTCTGGGCCCCTTAGCAATCAGCCCCAGCATTTT.

The rearrangement uses TRBV11-3 and TRBJ2-5, with 9 bases identical to TRBD2. V trimming: 2 bases; J trimming: 9 bases; junction bases outside the gene matches: 10. The CDR3 runs 15 residues. Germline CDR1 and CDR2: SGHNT and YENEEA. DNA for the CDR3: TGTGCCAGCAGCTTATTGACTAGCGGATCGTTGGCCCAGTACTTC. This sequence encodes CASSLLTSGSLAQYF.

V usage is TRBV7-9 and J usage is TRBJ2-7, with 7 positions matching TRBD1. CDR1 is SEHNR and CDR2 is FQNEAQ in the germline V gene (reference sequence). The CDR3 has 17 amino acids. Trimming removed 1 base from V and 5 bases from J; junction bases left unmatched: 14. Here the CDR3 reads CASSLGYHRGVSDEQYF. As DNA, the CDR3 is TGTGCCAGCAGCTTAGGATACCACAGGGGTGTGTCGGACGAGCAGTACTTC.

The V call is TRBV24-1, the J call TRBJ1-2; 7 bases agree with TRBD1. The CDR3 covers 15 residues. Germline values: CDR1 KGHDR, CDR2 SFDVKD. V trimming: 4 bases; J trimming: 4 bases; junction bases outside the gene matches: 8. The CDR3 spells CATSDQRQGSYGYTF. The CDR3 DNA reads as TGTGCCACCAGTGACCAAAGACAGGGTTCCTATGGCTACACCTTC.

V usage is TRBV6-4 and J usage is TRBJ2-7; D tentatively fits TRBD1 or TRBD2 (5 bases each). With 0 bases removed from V and 2 bases from J, the gap between germline ends came to 14 bases. The CDR3 runs 16 residues. Germline CDR1 is MRHNA and CDR2 is SNTAGT. DNA of the CDR3: TGTGCCAGCAGTGACTCCGGGGCAATTGTTACCTACGAGCAGTACTTC. Its protein product is CASSDSGAIVTYEQYF.

This clone turned up a few times. The chain couples TRBV11-3 to TRBJ2-7; 11 bases are a match to TRBD2. Trimming at V came to 4 bases and at J to 5 bases, leaving 16 bases not matched to a gene. Germline loops: CDR1 SGHNT, CDR2 YENEEA. This CDR3 comprises 18 residues. The CDR3: CASSSSRPLAGVCHEQYF. In DNA form, the CDR3 reads TGTGCCAGCAGCTCCTCGAGGCCACTAGCGGGAGTTTGTCACGAGCAGTACTTC.

In its sample, this clone was seen a few times. The J gene is TRBJ2-5, the V gene TRBV6-6; 8 bases fit TRBD2. V was clipped by 6 bases and J by 5 bases; unmatched bases: 14. There are 16 residues in the CDR3. From germline, CDR1 is MNHNY and CDR2 SVGAGI (reference sequence). CDR3 nucleotides: TGTGCCAGCAGCCAACGAGGCGGGAGGAGTTCGGAGACCCAGTACTTC. It specifies CASSQRGGRSSETQYF.

The chain is built from TRBV6-2 or TRBV6-3 and TRBJ1-5; TRBD1 matches 11 bases. J was trimmed by 6 bases and V by 6 bases; bases with no gene match: 4. The CDR3 is made up of 14 amino acids. From germline, CDR1 is MNHEY and CDR2 SVGEGT. The CDR3 DNA follows: TGTGCCAGCAGCGGGACAGGGGGACGTCAGCCCCAGCATTTT. It yields the protein CASSGTGGRQPQHF.

Only one count was recorded for this clone. This chain links TRBV19 with TRBJ1-5; D is uncertain. CDR1 and CDR2 (germline): LNHDA, SQIVND (reference sequence). V lost 6 bases to trimming and J lost 10 bases, with 19 bases between them. The CDR3 has 14 residues. CDR3 sequence reads: CASSPGSRTLPQHF. The CDR3 DNA reads TGTGCCAGTAGCCCGGGCTCTCGCACGTTACCCCAGCATTTT.

The CDR3 DNA follows: TGTGCCAGCCGCGGACAGGGGGCAGGTGGAAACACCATATATTTT. Its translation is CASRGQGAGGNTIYF. The rearrangement joins TRBV28 to TRBJ1-3; 11 bases map to TRBD1. The junction had 6 bases not matched to a gene; V was cut back by 8 bases and J by 3 bases. This CDR3 comprises 15 residues. Germline CDR1 MDHEN, CDR2 SYDVKM.